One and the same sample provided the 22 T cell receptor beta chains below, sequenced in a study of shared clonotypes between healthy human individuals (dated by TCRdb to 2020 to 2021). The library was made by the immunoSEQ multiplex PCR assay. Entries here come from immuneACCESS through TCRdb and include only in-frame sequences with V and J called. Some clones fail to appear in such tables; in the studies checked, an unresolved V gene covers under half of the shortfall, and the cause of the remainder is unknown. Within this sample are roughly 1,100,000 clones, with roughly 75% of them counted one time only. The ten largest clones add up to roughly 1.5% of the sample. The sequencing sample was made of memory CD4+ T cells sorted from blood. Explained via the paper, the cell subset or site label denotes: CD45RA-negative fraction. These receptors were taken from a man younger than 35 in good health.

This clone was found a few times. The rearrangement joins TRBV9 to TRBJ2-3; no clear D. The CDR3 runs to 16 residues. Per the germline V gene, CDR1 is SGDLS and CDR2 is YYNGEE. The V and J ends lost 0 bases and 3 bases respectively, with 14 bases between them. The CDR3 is CASSVEIADGTDTQYF. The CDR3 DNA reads TGTGCCAGCAGCGTAGAGATTGCGGACGGGACAGATACGCAGTATTTT.

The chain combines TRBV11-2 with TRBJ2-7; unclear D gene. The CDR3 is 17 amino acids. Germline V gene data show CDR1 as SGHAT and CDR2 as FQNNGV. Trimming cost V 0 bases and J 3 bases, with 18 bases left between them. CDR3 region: CASSLELVLSFGYEQYF. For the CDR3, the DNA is TGTGCCAGCAGCTTAGAACTCGTTCTCAGCTTTGGCTACGAGCAGTACTTC.

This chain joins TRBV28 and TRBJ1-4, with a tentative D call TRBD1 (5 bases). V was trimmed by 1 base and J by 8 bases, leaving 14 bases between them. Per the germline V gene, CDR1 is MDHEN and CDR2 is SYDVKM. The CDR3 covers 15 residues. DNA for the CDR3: TGTGCCAGCAGTTTATCCCTGGGGCTGGGCGAAAAACTGTTTTTT. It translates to CASSLSLGLGEKLFF.

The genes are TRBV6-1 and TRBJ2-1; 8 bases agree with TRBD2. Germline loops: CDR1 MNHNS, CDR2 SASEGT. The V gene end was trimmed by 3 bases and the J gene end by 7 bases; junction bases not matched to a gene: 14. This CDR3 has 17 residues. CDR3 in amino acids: CASSESGGDGTINEQFF. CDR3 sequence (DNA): TGTGCCAGCAGTGAGTCGGGAGGGGATGGTACAATTAATGAGCAGTTCTTC.

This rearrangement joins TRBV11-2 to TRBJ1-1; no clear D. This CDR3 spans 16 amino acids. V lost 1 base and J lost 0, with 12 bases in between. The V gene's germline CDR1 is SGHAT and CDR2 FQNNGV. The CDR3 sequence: CASSLGPDGLNTEAFF. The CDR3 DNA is TGTGCCAGCAGCTTAGGCCCCGACGGGCTGAACACTGAAGCTTTCTTT.

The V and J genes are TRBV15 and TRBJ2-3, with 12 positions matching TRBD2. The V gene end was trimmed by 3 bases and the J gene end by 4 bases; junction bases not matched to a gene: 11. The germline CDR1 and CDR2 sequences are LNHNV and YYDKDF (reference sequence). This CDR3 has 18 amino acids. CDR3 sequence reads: CATSRGLTSGSLADTQYF. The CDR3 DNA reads TGTGCCACCAGCAGGGGACTGACTAGCGGGAGTCTTGCAGATACGCAGTATTTT.

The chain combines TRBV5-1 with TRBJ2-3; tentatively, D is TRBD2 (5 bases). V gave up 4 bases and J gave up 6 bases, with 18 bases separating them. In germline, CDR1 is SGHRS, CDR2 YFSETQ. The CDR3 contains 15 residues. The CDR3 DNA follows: TGCGCCAGCAGCGTCCCCAACCTCTCGGGGGATACGCAGTATTTT. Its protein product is CASSVPNLSGDTQYF.

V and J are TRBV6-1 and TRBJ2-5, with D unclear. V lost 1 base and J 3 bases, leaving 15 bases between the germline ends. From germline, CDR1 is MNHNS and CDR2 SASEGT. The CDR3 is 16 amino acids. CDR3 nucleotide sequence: TGTGCCAGCAGTGAAGGAACCCATTGGGCGGAAGAGACCCAGTACTTC. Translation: CASSEGTHWAEETQYF.

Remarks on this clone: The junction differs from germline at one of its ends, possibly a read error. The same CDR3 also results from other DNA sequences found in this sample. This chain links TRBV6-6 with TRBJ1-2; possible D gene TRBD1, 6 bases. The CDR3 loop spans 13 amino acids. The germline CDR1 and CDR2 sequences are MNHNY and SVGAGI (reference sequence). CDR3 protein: CASGDTTNYGYTF. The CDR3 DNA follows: TGTGCCAGCGGGGACACCACTAACTATGGCTACACCTTT.

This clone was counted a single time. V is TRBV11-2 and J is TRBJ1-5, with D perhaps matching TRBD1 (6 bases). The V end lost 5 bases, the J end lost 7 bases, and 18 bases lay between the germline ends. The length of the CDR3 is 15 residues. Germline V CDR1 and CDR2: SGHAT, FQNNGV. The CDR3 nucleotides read TGTGCCAGCAGCCCCTCTGGGGAAGGGGGGCAGCCCCAGCATTTT. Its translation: CASSPSGEGGQPQHF.

Here the CDR3 reads CASRGQGGGYTF. The CDR3 DNA sequence: TGTGCCAGCAGGGGACAGGGCGGTGGCTACACCTTC. The chain carries TRBV6-6 and TRBJ1-2, with 9 bases that match TRBD1. The CDR3 is 12 amino acids. V shed 6 bases and J 7 bases; nucleotides not matched to a gene: 3. The V gene's germline CDR1 is MNHNY and CDR2 SVGAGI (reference sequence).

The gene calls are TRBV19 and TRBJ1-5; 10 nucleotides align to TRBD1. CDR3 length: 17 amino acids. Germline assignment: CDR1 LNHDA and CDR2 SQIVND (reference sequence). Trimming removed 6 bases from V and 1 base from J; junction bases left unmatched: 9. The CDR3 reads CASRTTGGAASNQPQHF. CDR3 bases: TGTGCCAGTAGGACGACAGGGGGCGCGGCAAGCAATCAGCCCCAGCATTTT.

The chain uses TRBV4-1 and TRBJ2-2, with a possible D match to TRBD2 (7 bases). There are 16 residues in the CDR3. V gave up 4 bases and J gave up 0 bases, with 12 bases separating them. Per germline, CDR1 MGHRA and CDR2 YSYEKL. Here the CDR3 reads CASSPAGQANTGELFF. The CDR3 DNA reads TGCGCCAGCAGCCCAGCGGGACAAGCGAACACCGGGGAGCTGTTTTTT.

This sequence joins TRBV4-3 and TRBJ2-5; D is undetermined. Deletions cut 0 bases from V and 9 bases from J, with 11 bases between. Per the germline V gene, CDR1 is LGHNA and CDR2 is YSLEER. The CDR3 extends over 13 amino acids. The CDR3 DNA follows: TGCGCCAGCAGCCAAGATTGGTCCGGTTCCCAGTACTTC. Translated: CASSQDWSGSQYF.

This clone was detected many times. The CDR3 is CASSLEGRSSGNTIYF. CDR3 nucleotide sequence: TGTGCCAGCAGCTTGGAGGGACGTAGCTCTGGAAACACCATATATTTT. The J gene is TRBJ1-3, the V gene TRBV5-5; TRBD1 is a possible D gene (5 bases). Per the germline V gene, CDR1 is SGHKS and CDR2 is YYEKEE (reference sequence). Trimming removed 0 bases at V and 0 bases at J, with 10 bases between. This CDR3 has 16 residues.

The CDR3 DNA is TGTGCCAGCAGTGACCGTATCCGAGGGGAAAAACTGTTTTTT. Amino acids: CASSDRIRGEKLFF. This chain connects TRBV6-4 to TRBJ1-4; D uncertain. Looked up from germline, CDR1 is MRHNA and CDR2 is SNTAGT. V dropped 2 bases and J dropped 8 bases, with 12 bases sitting between them. The CDR3 has 14 residues.

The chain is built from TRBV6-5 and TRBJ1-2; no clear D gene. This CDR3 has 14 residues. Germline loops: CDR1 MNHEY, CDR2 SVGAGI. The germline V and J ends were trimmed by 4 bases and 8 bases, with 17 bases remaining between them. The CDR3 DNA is TGTGCCAGCAGTTCTACACGGGGTAGGAGGGGCTACACCTTC. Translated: CASSSTRGRRGYTF.

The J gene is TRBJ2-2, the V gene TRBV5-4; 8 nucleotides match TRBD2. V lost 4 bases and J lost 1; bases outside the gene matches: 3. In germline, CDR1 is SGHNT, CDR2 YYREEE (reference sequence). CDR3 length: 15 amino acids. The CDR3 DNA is TGTGCCAGCAGCAAAGCGGGGGTGAACACCGGGGAGCTGTTTTTT. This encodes CASSKAGVNTGELFF.

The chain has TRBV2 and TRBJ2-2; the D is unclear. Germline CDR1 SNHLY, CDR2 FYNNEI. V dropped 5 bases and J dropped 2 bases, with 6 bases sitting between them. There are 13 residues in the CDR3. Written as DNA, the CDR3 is TGTGCCAGCAGTACCTACAACACCGGGGAGCTGTTTTTT. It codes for CASSTYNTGELFF.

The CDR3 DNA reads as TGCGCCAGCAGCCAAGACGCAGGGGGAGCCTACGAGCAGTACTTC. Translating it yields CASSQDAGGAYEQYF. The chain carries TRBV4-3 and TRBJ2-7; 7 bases match TRBD1. Germline V gives CDR1 LGHNA, CDR2 YSLEER. With V trimmed by 0 bases and J by 2 bases, 4 bases remained unmatched. CDR3 length: 15 amino acids.

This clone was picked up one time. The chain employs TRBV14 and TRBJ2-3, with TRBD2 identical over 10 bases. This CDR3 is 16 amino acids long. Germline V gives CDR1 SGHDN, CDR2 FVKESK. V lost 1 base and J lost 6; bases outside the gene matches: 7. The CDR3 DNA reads TGTGCCAGCAGCCAAGTACCTAGCGGGGGCCGGGATACGCAGTATTTT. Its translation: CASSQVPSGGRDTQYF. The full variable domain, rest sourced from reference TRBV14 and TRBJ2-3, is EAGVTQFPSHSVIEKGQTVTLRCDPISGHDNLYWYRRVMGKEIKFLLHFVKESKQDESGMPNNRFLAERTGGTYSTLKVQPAELEDSGVYFCASSQVPSGGRDTQYFGPGTRLTVL.

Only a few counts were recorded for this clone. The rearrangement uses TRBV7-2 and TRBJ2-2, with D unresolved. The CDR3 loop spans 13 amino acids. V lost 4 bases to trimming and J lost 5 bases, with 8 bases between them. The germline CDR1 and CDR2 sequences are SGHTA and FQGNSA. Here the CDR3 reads CASSSARTGELFF. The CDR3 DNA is TGTGCCAGCAGCTCAGCGAGGACCGGGGAGCTGTTTTTT.